A selection of T cell receptor beta chains follows, all from one sample in a study of blood T cell repertoires in COVID-19. Assay used: immunoSEQ multiplex PCR; TCRdb lists only in-frame clones, some missing. The repertoire holds 170,000 or so clones, around 82% seen once, with roughly 13% in the top ten. Sequenced material: peripheral blood. The origin of the receptors is a man younger than 35 with active or convalescent COVID-19. Both conserved end residues are part of each CDR3. D genes are given only for firm matches. For some rows the clone size is stated as once, few or many, or as a class when expanded; others skip it.

TRBJ1-4	TRBD1	TRBV3-1/TRBV3-2	NA	CASSLSGTGGLANEKLFF	TGTGCCAGCAGCCTGTCCGGGACAGGGGGGTTGGCTAATGAAAAACTGTTTTTT
TRBJ1-1	NA	TRBV19	NA	CASSIGRDTEAFF	TGTGCCAGTAGTATAGGCAGGGATACTGAAGCTTTCTTT
TRBJ1-3	NA	TRBV14	few	CASSTFLRNTIYF	TGTGCCAGCAGTACCTTTCTACGAAACACCATATATTTT
TRBJ2-3	TRBD1	TRBV7-6	NA	CASSFLGQGPDTQYF	TGTGCCAGCAGCTTTCTGGGACAGGGGCCAGATACGCAGTATTTT
TRBJ2-7	TRBD1	TRBV3-1/TRBV3-2	NA	CASSRSRGSFFYEQYF	TGTGCCAGCAGCCGGTCCAGGGGGTCCTTTTTCTACGAGCAGTACTTC
TRBJ2-7	NA	TRBV19	NA	CASSIDGRGVERHEQYF	TGTGCCAGTAGTATAGATGGCAGGGGGGTCGAGCGGCACGAGCAGTACTTC
TRBJ1-2	TRBD1	TRBV5-1	NA	CASSLEGQGFGYTF	TGCGCCAGCAGCTTGGAGGGACAGGGGTTTGGCTACACCTTC
TRBJ2-7	TRBD2	TRBV5-5	NA	CASSSRTGGGSYEQYF	TGTGCCAGCAGCTCCCGGACGGGAGGAGGGTCCTACGAGCAGTACTTC
TRBJ2-7	TRBD1	TRBV7-9	NA	CASSQYHRGEQYF	TGTGCCAGCAGCCAATACCACAGGGGGGAGCAGTACTTC
TRBJ2-7	TRBD2	TRBV11-3	NA	CASSLLAGAEQYF	TGTGCCAGCAGCCTACTAGCGGGAGCCGAGCAGTACTTC
TRBJ2-3	NA	TRBV7-3	NA	CASSLQGGGNTDTQYF	TGTGCCAGCAGCCTCCAAGGAGGCGGTAACACAGATACGCAGTATTTT
TRBJ1-1	TRBD1	TRBV6-5	NA	CASNGRGLNTEAFF	TGTGCCAGCAACGGCAGGGGGTTGAACACTGAAGCTTTCTTT
TRBJ1-2	TRBD1	TRBV19	NA	CASSSTGGAYGYTF	TGTGCCAGTAGTAGCACAGGGGGCGCTTATGGCTACACCTTC
TRBJ1-5	TRBD1	TRBV19	once	CASRQPGTGAGGNQPQHF	TGTGCCAGTAGGCAACCCGGGACAGGCGCGGGTGGCAATCAGCCCCAGCATTTT
TRBJ1-2	NA	TRBV30	once	CAWSRGANYGYTF	TGTGCCTGGAGTCGGGGGGCTAACTATGGCTACACCTTC
TRBJ2-2	NA	TRBV11-2	NA	CASSLTGDYTGELFF	TGTGCCAGCAGCTTAACGGGGGACTACACCGGGGAGCTGTTTTTT
TRBJ2-5	TRBD2	TRBV19	NA	CANSGREGETQYF	TGTGCTAATAGCGGGAGGGAGGGAGAGACCCAGTACTTC
TRBJ2-1	TRBD2	TRBV29-1	NA	CSVEGIFGTSGNEQFF	TGCAGCGTTGAAGGGATATTCGGTACTAGCGGGAATGAGCAGTTCTTC
TRBJ1-1	NA	TRBV7-2	few	CASSFTGNLGTEAFF	TGTGCCAGCAGCTTTACAGGGAACTTGGGCACTGAAGCTTTCTTT
TRBJ2-1	NA	TRBV5-8	NA	CASSLKLTEITYNEQFF	TGTGCCAGCAGCTTAAAACTGACAGAAATCACATACAATGAGCAGTTCTTC
TRBJ1-3	NA	TRBV19	once	CATKNLRQNLGNTIYF	TGTGCCACCAAAAATCTCCGACAGAATCTCGGAAACACCATATATTTT
TRBJ2-1	TRBD2	TRBV4-3	once	CASGIAGRQEQFF	TGCGCCAGCGGAATAGCGGGGAGGCAAGAGCAGTTCTTC